The following is a T cell receptor (beta chain) sequence with its context. Cohort placement rested on clinical history that participants reported themselves. The table came from immunoSEQ multiplex PCR; TCRdb's copy has only in-frame clones and leaves some out. The table includes around 300,000 clones, roughly 90% detected once. The data belong to a study of blood T cell repertoires in COVID-19. At the level of the study: Whether acute or convalescent, the COVID-19 samples came from the United States, Italy and Spain. Sources were T cells, B-cell-depleted T cells, or PBMCs; the material itself was cDNA or gDNA.

CDR3 size: 19 residues. Trimming cost V 0 bases and J 4 bases; bases outside gene matches: 14. This TCR came from a woman younger than 30 with acute COVID-19. The chain joins TRBV6-7 to TRBJ2-2; 7 nucleotides agree with TRBD2. TRBV6-7 counts as an open reading frame of uncertain function. Sequenced input: PBMCs or T cells enriched from blood (not recorded which). Here the CDR3 reads CASSYSICLAEAGTGELFF. In DNA, the CDR3 is TGTGCCAGCAGTTACTCGATCTGCCTAGCGGAGGCGGGCACCGGGGAGCTGTTTTTT.